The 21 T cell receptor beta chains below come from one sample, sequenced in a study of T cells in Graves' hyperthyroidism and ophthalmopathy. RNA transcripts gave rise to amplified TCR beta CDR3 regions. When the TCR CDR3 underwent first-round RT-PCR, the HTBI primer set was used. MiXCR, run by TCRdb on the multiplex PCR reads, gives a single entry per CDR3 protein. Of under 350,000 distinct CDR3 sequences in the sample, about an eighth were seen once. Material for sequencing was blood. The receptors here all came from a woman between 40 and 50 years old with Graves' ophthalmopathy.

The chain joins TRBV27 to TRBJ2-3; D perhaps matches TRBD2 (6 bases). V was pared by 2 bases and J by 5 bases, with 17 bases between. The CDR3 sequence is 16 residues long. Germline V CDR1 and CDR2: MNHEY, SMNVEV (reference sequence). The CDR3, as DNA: TGTGCCAGCAGTTTAATGCGTCCGGAGGGTGTAGATACGCAGTATTTT. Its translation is CASSLMRPEGVDTQYF.

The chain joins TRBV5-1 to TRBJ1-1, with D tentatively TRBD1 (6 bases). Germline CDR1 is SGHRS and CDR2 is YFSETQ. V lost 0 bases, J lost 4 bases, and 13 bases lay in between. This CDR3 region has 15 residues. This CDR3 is CASSLGGGRGTEAFF. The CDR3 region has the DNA TGCGCCAGCAGCTTGGGGGGGGGCAGAGGCACTGAAGCTTTCTTT.

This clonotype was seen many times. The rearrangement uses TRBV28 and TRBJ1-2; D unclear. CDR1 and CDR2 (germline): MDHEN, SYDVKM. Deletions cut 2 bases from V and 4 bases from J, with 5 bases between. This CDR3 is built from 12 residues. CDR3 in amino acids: CASSLQVYGYTF. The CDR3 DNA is TGTGCCAGCAGTTTACAGGTCTATGGCTACACCTTC.

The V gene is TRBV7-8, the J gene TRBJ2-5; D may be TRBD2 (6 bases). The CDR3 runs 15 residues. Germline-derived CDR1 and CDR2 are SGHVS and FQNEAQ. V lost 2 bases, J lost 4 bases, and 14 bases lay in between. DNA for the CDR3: TGTGCCAGCAGCTTATCACGCGGGGCAGGAGAGACCCAGTACTTC. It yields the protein CASSLSRGAGETQYF.

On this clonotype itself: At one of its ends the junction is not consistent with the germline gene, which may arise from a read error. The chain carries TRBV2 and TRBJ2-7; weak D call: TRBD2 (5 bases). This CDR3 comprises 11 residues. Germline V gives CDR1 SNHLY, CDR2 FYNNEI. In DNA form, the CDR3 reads TGTCCCAGCAGCGAGGGCAACGAGCAGTACTTC. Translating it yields CPSSEGNEQYF.

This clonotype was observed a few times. CDR3 amino acids: CASSPNHPLGRRRSYGYTF. CDR3 nucleotide sequence: TGTGCCAGCAGCCCGAACCATCCCTTAGGGAGGCGAAGGAGCTATGGCTACACCTTC. This rearrangement joins TRBV4-2 to TRBJ1-2, with D unresolved. V gave up 4 bases and J gave up 4 bases, with 28 bases separating them. Germline CDR1 LGHNA, CDR2 YNFKEQ. This CDR3 comprises 19 residues.

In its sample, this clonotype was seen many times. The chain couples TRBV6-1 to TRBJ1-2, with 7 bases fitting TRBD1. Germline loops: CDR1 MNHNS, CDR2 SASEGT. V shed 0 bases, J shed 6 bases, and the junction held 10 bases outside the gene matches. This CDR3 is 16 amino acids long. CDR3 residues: CASSEAEVPGGNGYTF. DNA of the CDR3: TGTGCCAGCAGTGAAGCGGAGGTACCAGGGGGTAATGGCTACACCTTC.

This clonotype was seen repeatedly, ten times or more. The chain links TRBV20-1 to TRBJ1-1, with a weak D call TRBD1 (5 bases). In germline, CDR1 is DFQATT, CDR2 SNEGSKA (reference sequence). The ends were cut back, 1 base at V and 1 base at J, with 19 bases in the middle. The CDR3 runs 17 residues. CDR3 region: CSARGGTVGRRNTEAFF. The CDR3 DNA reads TGCAGTGCTAGAGGGGGGACCGTCGGTAGGCGGAACACTGAAGCTTTCTTT.

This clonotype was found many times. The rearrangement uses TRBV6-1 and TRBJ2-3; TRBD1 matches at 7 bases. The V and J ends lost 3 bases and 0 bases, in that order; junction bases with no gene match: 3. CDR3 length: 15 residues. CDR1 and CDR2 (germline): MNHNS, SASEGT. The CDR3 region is CASSDSGGSTDTQYF. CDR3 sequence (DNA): TGTGCCAGCAGTGACTCAGGGGGTAGCACAGATACGCAGTATTTT.

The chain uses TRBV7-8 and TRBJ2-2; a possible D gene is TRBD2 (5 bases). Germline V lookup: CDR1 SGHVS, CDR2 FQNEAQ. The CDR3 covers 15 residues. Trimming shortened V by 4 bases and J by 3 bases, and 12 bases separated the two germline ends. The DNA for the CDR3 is TGTGCCAGCAGCTCTCTTGCGGGTTACACCGGGGAGCTGTTTTTT. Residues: CASSSLAGYTGELFF.

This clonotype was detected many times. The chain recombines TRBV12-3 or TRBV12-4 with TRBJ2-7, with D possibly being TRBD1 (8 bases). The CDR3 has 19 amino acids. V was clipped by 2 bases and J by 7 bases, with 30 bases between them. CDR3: CASSLSGEGTGIRLGEQYF. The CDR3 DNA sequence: TGTGCCAGCAGTTTAAGTGGGGAGGGGACAGGTATCCGCTTGGGAGAGCAGTACTTC.

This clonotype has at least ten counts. The CDR3 bases are TGCAGCGTTGTGGGACTAGCGGGAGGGAATGAGCAGTTCTTC. Encoded protein: CSVVGLAGGNEQFF. The chain recombines TRBV29-1 with TRBJ2-1, with 16 bases that match TRBD2. V dropped 4 bases and J dropped 7; count of bases not matched to a gene: 1. Germline CDR1 SQVTM, CDR2 ANQGSEA. CDR3 size: 14 residues.

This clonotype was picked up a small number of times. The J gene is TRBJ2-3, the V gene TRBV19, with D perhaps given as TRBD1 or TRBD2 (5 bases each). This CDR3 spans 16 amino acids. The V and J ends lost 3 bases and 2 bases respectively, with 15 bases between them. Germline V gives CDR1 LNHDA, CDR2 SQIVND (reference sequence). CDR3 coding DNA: TGTGCCAGTAGTATTTCGTGGGAGACAGCCACAGATACGCAGTATTTT. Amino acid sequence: CASSISWETATDTQYF.

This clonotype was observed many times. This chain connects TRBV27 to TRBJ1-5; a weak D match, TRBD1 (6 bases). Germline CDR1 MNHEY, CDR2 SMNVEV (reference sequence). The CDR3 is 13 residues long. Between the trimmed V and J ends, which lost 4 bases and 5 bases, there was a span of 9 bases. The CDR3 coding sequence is TGTGCCAGCAGTTCGGACAGCGATCAGCCCCAGCATTTT. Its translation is CASSSDSDQPQHF.

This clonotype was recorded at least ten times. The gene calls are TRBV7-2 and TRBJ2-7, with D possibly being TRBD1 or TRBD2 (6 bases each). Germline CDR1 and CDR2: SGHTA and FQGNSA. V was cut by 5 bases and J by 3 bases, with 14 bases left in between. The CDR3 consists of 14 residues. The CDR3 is CASSASGAFYEQYF. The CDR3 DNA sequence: TGTGCCAGCAGCGCTTCGGGGGCTTTCTACGAGCAGTACTTC. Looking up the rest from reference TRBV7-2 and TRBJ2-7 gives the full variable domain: GAGVSQSPSNKVTEKGKDVELRCDPISGHTALYWYRQSLGQGLEFLIYFQGNSAPDKSGLPSDRFSAERTGGSVSTLTIQRTQQEDSAVYLCASSASGAFYEQYFGPGTRLTVT.

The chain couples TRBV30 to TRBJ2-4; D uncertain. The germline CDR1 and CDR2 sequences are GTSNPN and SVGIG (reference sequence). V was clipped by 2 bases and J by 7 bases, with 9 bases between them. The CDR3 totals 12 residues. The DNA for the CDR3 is TGTGCCTGGAGTCACGGGTCCAACATTCAGTACTTC. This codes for CAWSHGSNIQYF.

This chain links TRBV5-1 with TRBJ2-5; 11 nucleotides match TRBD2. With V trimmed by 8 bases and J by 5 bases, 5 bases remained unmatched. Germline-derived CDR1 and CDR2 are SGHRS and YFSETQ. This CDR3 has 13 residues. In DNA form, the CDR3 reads TGCGCCAGTCGGACTAGCGGGCTCGAGACCCAGTACTTC. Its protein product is CASRTSGLETQYF.

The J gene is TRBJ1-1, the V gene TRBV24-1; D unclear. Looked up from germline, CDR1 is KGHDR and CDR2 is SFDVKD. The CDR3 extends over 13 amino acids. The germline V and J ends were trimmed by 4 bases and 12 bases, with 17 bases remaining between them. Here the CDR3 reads CATSDQPDGVSFF. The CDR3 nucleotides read TGTGCCACCAGTGACCAACCGGACGGAGTTTCTTTCTTT.

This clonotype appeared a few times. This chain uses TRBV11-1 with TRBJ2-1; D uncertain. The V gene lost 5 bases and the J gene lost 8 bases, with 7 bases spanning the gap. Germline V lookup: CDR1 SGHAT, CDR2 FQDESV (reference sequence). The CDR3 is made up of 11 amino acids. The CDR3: CASSSLDEQFF. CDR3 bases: TGTGCCAGCAGCAGCCTGGATGAGCAGTTCTTC.

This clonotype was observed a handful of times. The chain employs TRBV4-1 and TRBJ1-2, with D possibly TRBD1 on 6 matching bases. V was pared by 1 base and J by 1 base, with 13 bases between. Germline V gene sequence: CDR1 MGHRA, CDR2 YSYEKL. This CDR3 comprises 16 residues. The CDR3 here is CASSQGPDRNNYGYTF. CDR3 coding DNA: TGCGCCAGCAGCCAAGGCCCCGACAGGAATAACTATGGCTACACCTTC.

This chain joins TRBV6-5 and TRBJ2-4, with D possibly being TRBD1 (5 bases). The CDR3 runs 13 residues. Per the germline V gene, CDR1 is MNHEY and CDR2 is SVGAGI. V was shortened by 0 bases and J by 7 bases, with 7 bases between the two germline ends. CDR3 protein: CASSYSPGNIQYF. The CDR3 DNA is TGTGCCAGCAGTTACTCGCCAGGGAACATTCAGTACTTC.